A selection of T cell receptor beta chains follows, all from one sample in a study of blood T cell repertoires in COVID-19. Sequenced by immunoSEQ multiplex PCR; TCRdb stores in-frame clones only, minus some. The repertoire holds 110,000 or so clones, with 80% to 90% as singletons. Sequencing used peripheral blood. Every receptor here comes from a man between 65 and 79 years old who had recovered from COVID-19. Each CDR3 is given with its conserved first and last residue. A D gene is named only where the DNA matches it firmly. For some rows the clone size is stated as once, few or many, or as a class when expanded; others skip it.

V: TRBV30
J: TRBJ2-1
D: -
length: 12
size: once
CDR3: CAWSVTGFEQFF
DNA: TGTGCCTGGAGTGTAACGGGTTTTGAGCAGTTCTTC

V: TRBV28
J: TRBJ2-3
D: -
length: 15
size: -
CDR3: CASSQLGISTDTQYF
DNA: TGTGCCAGCAGTCAACTAGGGATAAGCACAGATACGCAGTATTTT

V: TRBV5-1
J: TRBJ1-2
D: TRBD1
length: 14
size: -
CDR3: CASSWGTGGYGYTF
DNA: TGCGCCAGCAGCTGGGGGACAGGGGGCTATGGCTACACCTTC

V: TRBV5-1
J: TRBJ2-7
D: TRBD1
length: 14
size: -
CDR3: CASSFSQQGDEQYF
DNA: TGCGCCAGCAGCTTTTCCCAACAGGGGGACGAGCAGTACTTC

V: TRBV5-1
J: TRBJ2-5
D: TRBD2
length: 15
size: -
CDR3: CASSLSSGYQETQYF
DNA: TGCGCCAGCAGCTTGTCTAGCGGTTACCAAGAGACCCAGTACTTC

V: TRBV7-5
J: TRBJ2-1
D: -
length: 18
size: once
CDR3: CARSLAGIAGGRKNEQFF
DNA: TGTGCCAGAAGCTTAGCGGGGATAGCGGGGGGGAGGAAGAATGAGCAGTTCTTC

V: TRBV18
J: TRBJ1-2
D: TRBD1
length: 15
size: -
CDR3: CASSPPETGHYGYTF
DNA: TGTGCCAGCTCACCACCAGAGACAGGGCACTATGGCTACACCTTC

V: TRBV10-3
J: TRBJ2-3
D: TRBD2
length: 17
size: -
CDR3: CAISGARTSGFTDTQYF
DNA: TGTGCCATCAGTGGAGCCAGGACTAGCGGCTTCACAGATACGCAGTATTTT

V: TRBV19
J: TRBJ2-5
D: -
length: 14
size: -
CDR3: CASSTTGTGETQYF
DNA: TGTGCCAGTAGTACTACAGGGACGGGGGAGACCCAGTACTTC

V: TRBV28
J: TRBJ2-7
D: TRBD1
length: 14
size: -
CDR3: CASSRQGGSYEQYF
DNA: TGTGCCAGCAGTAGACAGGGGGGCTCCTACGAGCAGTACTTC

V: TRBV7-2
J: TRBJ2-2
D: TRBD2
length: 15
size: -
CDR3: CARPLAGVYTGELFF
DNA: TGTGCCAGGCCACTAGCGGGGGTTTACACCGGGGAGCTGTTTTTT

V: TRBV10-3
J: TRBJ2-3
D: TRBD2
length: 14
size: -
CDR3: CAIRTSGSTDTQYF
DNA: TGTGCCATCAGGACTAGCGGTAGCACAGATACGCAGTATTTT

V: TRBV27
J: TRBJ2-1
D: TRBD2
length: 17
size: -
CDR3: CASSQGTSGRADNEQFF
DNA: TGTGCCAGCAGCCAAGGGACTAGCGGGAGGGCCGACAATGAGCAGTTCTTC

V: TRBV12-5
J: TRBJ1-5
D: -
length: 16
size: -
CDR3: CASGSNHWRESQPQHF
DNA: TGTGCTAGTGGTTCCAACCATTGGAGGGAAAGTCAGCCCCAGCATTTT

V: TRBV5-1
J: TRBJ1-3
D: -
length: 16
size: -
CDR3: CASSFNPGRSGNTIYF
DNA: TGCGCCAGCAGCTTCAACCCCGGGAGGTCGGGAAACACCATATATTTT

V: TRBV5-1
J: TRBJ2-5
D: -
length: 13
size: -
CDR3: CASSNDNTETQYF
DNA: TGCGCCAGCAGCAACGACAATACAGAGACCCAGTACTTC